Listed here is a single T cell receptor beta chain. The sample originates from a study of blood T cell repertoires in COVID-19. Study background: Donors in the United States, Italy and Spain gave samples during acute or convalescent COVID-19. The cDNA or gDNA used as material had been derived from T cells, B-cell-depleted T cells, or PBMCs.

Germline CDR1 is MDHEN and CDR2 is SYDVKM. The J segment lost 7 bases and the V segment lost 5 bases, leaving 8 bases of the junction unmatched. This CDR3 spans 16 amino acids. Original handling: The assay estimated nucleated cells by amplifying reference gene primers. The data were produced by immunoSEQ multiplex PCR, yet TCRdb's version contains in-frame clones alone and is incomplete. The V and J calls and the clone size are those of that table, but D and trimming were determined from the DNA. Among about 86,000 clones listed, approximately 80% were seen once. The sequence was obtained from an elderly woman with active or convalescent COVID-19. Sequencing was performed on peripheral blood. The V and J genes are TRBV28 and TRBJ2-1, with 13 bases lining up with TRBD2. The CDR3 spells CASSPRTSGRGNEQFF. Here the CDR3 DNA reads TGTGCCAGCAGTCCCAGGACTAGCGGGAGAGGTAATGAGCAGTTCTTC.